The next 24 T cell receptor beta chains were all read from a single sample in a study of cytomegalovirus exposure and HLA in healthy donors. PCR employed 60 Vbeta and 13 Jbeta primers. The table came from immunoSEQ multiplex PCR; TCRdb's copy has only in-frame clones and leaves some out. The sample records more than 150,000 clones, approximately 81% being singletons. Sequencing was performed on PBMCs. These receptors all stem from a boy younger than 10 in good health and CMV-seronegative.

On this clone: One end of the junction varies from germline; a read error may be responsible. The V and J genes are TRBV5-1 and TRBJ1-1; 7 nucleotides match TRBD1. The CDR3 contains 14 residues. Germline V gene sequence: CDR1 SGHRS, CDR2 YFSETQ. CDR3 DNA: TGCGCCAGCAACTTGTTAGGGGGCGGAACTGAAGCTTTCTTT. Its protein product is CASNLLGGGTEAFF.

This clone was observed a single time. Written as DNA, the CDR3 is TGTGCCAGCAGCCCGATGACAGGGGTGAACACTGAAGCTTTCTTT. Amino acid sequence: CASSPMTGVNTEAFF. The chain recombines TRBV7-9 with TRBJ1-1; TRBD1 matches at 8 bases. Trimming at V came to 5 bases and at J to 0 bases, leaving 5 bases not matched to a gene. The CDR3 runs to 15 residues. Germline assignment: CDR1 SEHNR and CDR2 FQNEAQ (reference sequence).

This sequence joins TRBV6-5 and TRBJ1-2, with 9 bases lining up with TRBD1. Germline loops: CDR1 MNHEY, CDR2 SVGAGI. V dropped 0 bases and J dropped 3; count of bases not matched to a gene: 5. CDR3 length: 16 amino acids. This CDR3 is CASSYSGTGSDYGYTF. The CDR3 DNA sequence: TGTGCCAGCAGTTACTCCGGGACAGGGTCCGACTATGGCTACACCTTC.

The chain carries TRBV6-1 and TRBJ1-4; D ambiguous. The CDR3 has 13 amino acids. The germline gives CDR1 MNHNS, CDR2 SASEGT. Trimming left V 0 bases short and J 10 bases short, with 9 bases between. The CDR3 region is CASSEARLGKLFF. CDR3 nucleotide sequence: TGTGCCAGCAGTGAAGCCCGCCTAGGAAAACTGTTTTTT.

The V call is TRBV19, the J call TRBJ1-5, with 8 bases lining up with TRBD1. J was trimmed by 0 bases and V by 6 bases; bases with no gene match: 7. CDR3 size: 16 residues. The germline V gene has CDR1 LNHDA and CDR2 SQIVND (reference sequence). Written as DNA, the CDR3 is TGTGCCAGTAGCGACAGGGGACGTCATAGCAATCAGCCCCAGCATTTT. The encoded protein is CASSDRGRHSNQPQHF.

This sequence joins TRBV6-1 and TRBJ2-3; possibly TRBD2 for D (5 bases). The CDR3 consists of 14 residues. Germline assignment: CDR1 MNHNS and CDR2 SASEGT. The ends were cut back, 1 base at V and 1 base at J, with 6 bases in the middle. The CDR3 reads CASSEGGGTDTQYF. The CDR3 region has the DNA TGTGCCAGCAGTGAAGGGGGAGGCACAGATACGCAGTATTTT.

The chain has TRBV6-5 and TRBJ2-5; TRBD1 matches at 10 bases. The J call is doubtful: the DNA matches TRBJ2-7 better. Germline V gene data show CDR1 as MNHEY and CDR2 as SVGAGI. The CDR3 sequence is 14 residues long. In nucleotides, the CDR3 is TGTGCCAGCAGTTACGAGACAGGGGGCACCGAGCAGTACTTC. Its protein product is CASSYETGGTEQYF.

V and J are TRBV6-5 and TRBJ2-1; possibly TRBD2 for D (6 bases). Germline CDR1 MNHEY, CDR2 SVGAGI. V was shortened by 7 bases and J by 6 bases, with 16 bases between the two germline ends. CDR3 length equals 14 residues. The CDR3 is CASTPTPGGNEQFF. CDR3 coding DNA: TGTGCCAGCACCCCGACCCCCGGGGGCAATGAGCAGTTCTTC.

The V call is TRBV28, the J call TRBJ1-1; D may be TRBD1 (5 bases). The CDR3 length is 14 residues. Germline CDR1 is MDHEN and CDR2 is SYDVKM. The ends were cut back, 3 bases at V and 3 bases at J, with 11 bases in the middle. CDR3 amino acids: CASSFIPRDTEAFF. The CDR3 DNA reads TGTGCCAGCAGTTTTATTCCCAGGGACACTGAAGCTTTCTTT.

This chain links TRBV27 with TRBJ2-7; D might be TRBD2 (5 bases). Germline V CDR1 and CDR2: MNHEY, SMNVEV (reference sequence). V lost 1 base and J lost 2, with 9 bases in between. CDR3 length equals 14 residues. CDR3 DNA sequence: TGTGCCAGCAGTTTATTTAGAGGGACCTACGAGCAGTACTTC. Translating gives CASSLFRGTYEQYF.

The V call is TRBV15, the J call TRBJ2-5; TRBD2 aligns across 9 bases. Looked up from germline, CDR1 is LNHNV and CDR2 is YYDKDF (reference sequence). The CDR3 covers 16 residues. V shed 3 bases and J 7 bases; nucleotides not matched to a gene: 12. The CDR3 protein is CATSSLPTSGVVTQYF. The CDR3 DNA follows: TGTGCCACCAGCAGCCTTCCGACTAGCGGTGTGGTGACCCAGTACTTC.

This clone occurred a few times. The genes are TRBV5-5 and TRBJ2-1, with 7 bases identical to TRBD1. The CDR3 runs to 14 residues. Trimming cost V 0 bases and J 6 bases; bases outside gene matches: 3. Germline V gene sequence: CDR1 SGHKS, CDR2 YYEKEE (reference sequence). Here the CDR3 reads CASSLAAGGNEQFF. For the CDR3, the DNA is TGTGCCAGCAGCTTGGCGGCAGGGGGCAATGAGCAGTTCTTC.

The chain links TRBV25-1 to TRBJ1-1; D possibly corresponds to TRBD1 (5 bases). The germline V gene has CDR1 MGHDK and CDR2 SYGVNS. The CDR3 spans 15 residues. V was pared by 1 base and J by 4 bases, with 13 bases between. CDR3 nucleotide sequence: TGTGCCAGCAGTGAATCCACAGGAGAGGTCACTGAAGCTTTCTTT. Protein: CASSESTGEVTEAFF. Full variable domain (missing parts from reference TRBV25-1 and TRBJ1-1): EADIYQTPRYLVIGTGKKITLECSQTMGHDKMYWYQQDPGMELHLIHYSYGVNSTEKGDLSSESTVSRIRTEHFPLTLESARPSHTSQYLCASSESTGEVTEAFFGQGTRLTVV.

This clone occurred once. The chain combines TRBV27 with TRBJ1-2; TRBD1 matches 8 bases. This CDR3 contains 13 residues. Germline assignment: CDR1 MNHEY and CDR2 SMNVEV (reference sequence). The V segment lost 7 bases and the J segment 7 bases; nucleotides outside the gene matches: 8. As DNA, the CDR3 is TGTGCCAGCACCGGACAGGGAATTTTTGGCTACACCTTC. Its protein product is CASTGQGIFGYTF.

This chain links TRBV6-5 with TRBJ2-1; perhaps TRBD2 as D (6 bases). V lost 2 bases to trimming and J lost 8 bases, with 7 bases between them. Germline CDR1 MNHEY, CDR2 SVGAGI. This CDR3 contains 12 residues. The CDR3 region is CASSYTGDEQFF. The CDR3 DNA is TGTGCCAGCAGTTACACGGGGGATGAGCAGTTCTTC.

The CDR3 sequence is CASSGWTGSGANVLTF. CDR3 DNA sequence: TGTGCCAGCAGTGGCTGGACAGGCTCTGGGGCCAACGTCCTGACTTTC. The chain combines TRBV27 with TRBJ2-6; the match to TRBD1 covers 7 bases. Germline trimming cut 5 bases from V and 0 bases from J; bases unmatched to any gene: 4. CDR1 and CDR2 from the germline V gene are MNHEY and SMNVEV (reference sequence). The CDR3 has 16 amino acids. Full variable domain (outside the CDR3, taken from reference TRBV27 and TRBJ2-6): EAQVTQNPRYLITVTGKKLTVTCSQNMNHEYMSWYRQDPGLGLRQIYYSMNVEVTDKGDVPEGYKVSRKEKRNFPLILESPSPNQTSLYFCASSGWTGSGANVLTFGAGSRLTVL.

The chain uses TRBV28 and TRBJ1-5; the match to TRBD1 covers 11 bases. Germline CDR1 and CDR2: MDHEN and SYDVKM. The ends lost 4 bases at V and 5 bases at J; junction bases unmatched: 7. The CDR3 covers 16 residues. The CDR3 nucleotides are TGTGCCAGCAGTTCCGCAAAGGGACAGGGGGATCAGCCCCAGCATTTT. Its translation is CASSSAKGQGDQPQHF.

J is TRBJ1-1 and V is TRBV18, with 7 positions matching TRBD1. This CDR3 has 15 amino acids. Trimming took 3 bases from V and 5 from J; bases not matched to a gene: 9. The germline gives CDR1 KGHSH, CDR2 LQKENI. The CDR3 sequence: CASSPGQVQRTEAFF. CDR3 in DNA: TGTGCCAGCTCACCCGGACAGGTCCAGCGTACTGAAGCTTTCTTT.

This clone was seen more than once but under ten times. The rearrangement joins TRBV10-1 to TRBJ2-7; D gene unclear. Trimming took 3 bases from V and 4 from J, leaving 7 bases between them. Germline loops: CDR1 WNHNN, CDR2 SYGVQD (reference sequence). The CDR3 has 12 residues. Here the CDR3 reads CASSDRQYEQYF. DNA of the CDR3: TGCGCCAGCAGTGATCGCCAGTACGAGCAGTACTTC.

V gene TRBV1 combines with J gene TRBJ2-7; the table's D call, TRBD2, has no DNA check behind it. TRBV1 is a documented pseudogene. This CDR3 contains 15 residues. The DNA for the CDR3 is TGCACCAGCAGCCAAGACGCAGCGACCCCCCTCGAGCAGTACTTC. Protein: CTSSQDAATPLEQYF.

CDR3 sequence reads: CAISGRDEQFF. The DNA for the CDR3 is TGTGCCATCAGTGGGCGGGACGAGCAGTTCTTC. The chain uses TRBV10-3 and TRBJ2-1; possibly TRBD2 for D (6 bases). The CDR3 spans 11 residues. The V gene's germline CDR1 is ENHRY and CDR2 SYGVKD. The V and J ends lost 4 bases and 10 bases respectively, with 8 bases between them.

The genes are TRBV7-2 and TRBJ2-7; 10 bases line up with TRBD2. Trimming removed 2 bases from V and 3 bases from J; junction bases left unmatched: 4. This CDR3 has 15 amino acids. Germline CDR1 reads SGHTA; CDR2 reads FQGNSA. In DNA, the CDR3 is TGTGCCAGCAGCTTAAGGCTAGCGGGAGTCTACGAGCAGTACTTC. This gives the protein CASSLRLAGVYEQYF. Variable domain in full (rest from reference TRBV7-2 and TRBJ2-7): GAGVSQSPSNKVTEKGKDVELRCDPISGHTALYWYRQSLGQGLEFLIYFQGNSAPDKSGLPSDRFSAERTGGSVSTLTIQRTQQEDSAVYLCASSLRLAGVYEQYFGPGTRLTVT.

This clone has a handful of counts. The rearrangement uses TRBV4-1 and TRBJ1-1, with TRBD1 identical over 7 bases. In germline, CDR1 is MGHRA, CDR2 YSYEKL. The junction had 6 bases not matched to a gene; V was cut back by 2 bases and J by 3 bases. The length of the CDR3 is 15 residues. The CDR3, as DNA: TGCGCCAGCAGCCAAACGACAGGGATATACACTGAAGCTTTCTTT. The encoded protein is CASSQTTGIYTEAFF.

J is TRBJ2-1 and V is TRBV2; 9 bases agree with TRBD2. Germline trimming cut 6 bases from V and 2 bases from J; bases unmatched to any gene: 2. The CDR3 consists of 14 residues. Per the germline V gene, CDR1 is SNHLY and CDR2 is FYNNEI. CDR3 in amino acids: CASRGGRAYNEQFF. CDR3 sequence (DNA): TGTGCCAGCAGGGGCGGGAGGGCCTACAATGAGCAGTTCTTC.